These 9 T cell receptor beta chains were all obtained from the same sample, sequenced in a study of blood T cells in healthy people across ages. It was with a sample-barcoded 5' primer and a J-beta primer mix that a second PCR of roughly 7 to 12 cycles was run. TCRdb re-called the 5' RACE reads with MiXCR, one entry per CDR3 protein. The sample records almost 1 million distinct CDR3 sequences, roughly half being singletons. The sequenced sample was blood. The receptors here all came from a woman in her sixties or seventies in good health.

This clonotype was counted between two and nine times. The chain carries TRBV7-9 and TRBJ1-6; D is perhaps TRBD1 (6 bases). CDR1 is SEHNR and CDR2 is FQNEAQ in the germline V gene (reference sequence). This CDR3 spans 15 amino acids. Trimming stripped 2 bases from V and 8 bases from J, with 13 bases between. The CDR3 loop is CASSLNAGEDSPLHF. CDR3 in DNA: TGTGCCAGCAGCTTAAACGCAGGGGAGGATTCACCCCTCCACTTT.

In DNA, the CDR3 is TGTGCCACCACCGGGACAGGTATGTCCAATGAGCAGTACTTC. Its protein is CATTGTGMSNEQYF. V is TRBV27 and J is TRBJ2-4, with 8 bases identical to TRBD1. J gave up 13 bases and V 10 bases, and 18 bases lay outside the gene matches. CDR1 and CDR2 from the germline V gene are MNHEY and SMNVEV (reference sequence). The CDR3 loop spans 14 amino acids.

V and J are TRBV2 and TRBJ2-1; maybe TRBD2 (6 bases). Germline V gene data show CDR1 as SNHLY and CDR2 as FYNNEI. Trimming shortened V by 5 bases and J by 10 bases, and 12 bases separated the two germline ends. The CDR3 has 12 amino acids. CDR3 sequence (DNA): TGTGCCAGCAGTCCGTCGGCGGGGGAGCAGTTCTTC. Its protein product is CASSPSAGEQFF.

This chain uses TRBV28 with TRBJ2-7; weak D call: TRBD1 (6 bases). CDR3 length: 13 residues. The germline gives CDR1 MDHEN, CDR2 SYDVKM. V was pared by 8 bases and J by 2 bases, with 13 bases between. CDR3 protein: CASLGTPAYEQYF. The CDR3 DNA follows: TGTGCCAGCCTAGGGACACCGGCCTACGAGCAGTACTTC.

J is TRBJ2-3 and V is TRBV29-1; D uncertain. CDR1 is SQVTM, CDR2 ANQGSEA, per germline. The CDR3 is made up of 11 amino acids. V dropped 3 bases and J dropped 7 bases, with 8 bases sitting between them. CDR3 region: CSVEPAYTQYF. DNA of the CDR3: TGCAGCGTTGAGCCGGCTTATACGCAGTATTTT.

This clonotype was recorded many times. The chain has TRBV12-3 or TRBV12-4 and TRBJ2-7; 7 nucleotides agree with TRBD1. V shed 6 bases and J 1 base; nucleotides not matched to a gene: 9. The CDR3 sequence is 15 residues long. This CDR3 is CASSRDRAVSYEQYF. The CDR3 coding sequence is TGTGCCAGCAGCCGCGACAGGGCTGTTTCCTACGAGCAGTACTTC.

This clonotype has just a few counts. The chain is built from TRBV29-1 and TRBJ2-5; D remains ambiguous. The germline V gene has CDR1 SQVTM and CDR2 ANQGSEA. This CDR3 has 15 amino acids. Trimming removed 3 bases at V and 4 bases at J, with 18 bases between. The CDR3 bases are TGCAGCGTTGAGCTTTTGAACAGACCCAGAGAGACCCAGTACTTC. As protein: CSVELLNRPRETQYF.

J is TRBJ2-1 and V is TRBV27; TRBD2 matches at 8 bases. The trim removed 7 bases at V and 9 bases at J, leaving 2 bases unmatched. CDR3 length: 11 amino acids. Looked up from germline, CDR1 is MNHEY and CDR2 is SMNVEV (reference sequence). The CDR3 sequence: CASTSGSEQFF. The DNA of the CDR3 is TGTGCCAGCACCAGCGGGAGTGAGCAGTTCTTC.

The V gene is TRBV20-1, the J gene TRBJ2-7; 9 bases are a match to TRBD2. This CDR3 has 13 amino acids. CDR1 is DFQATT and CDR2 is SNEGSKA in the germline V gene (reference sequence). V trimming: 6 bases; J trimming: 5 bases; junction bases outside the gene matches: 8. DNA of the CDR3: TGCAGTGCCGAGGGCGGGAGGGCTAACGAGCAGTACTTC. It specifies CSAEGGRANEQYF.